This TCR beta chain originates from a study of PD-L1 blockade in urothelial cancer. The overall study: Analysis of the blood was performed 3 weeks (second dose) and 6 weeks after treatment start. Researchers found blood samples held a median of about 130,000 T cells.

The CDR3 runs to 15 residues. The V and J ends lost 2 bases and 2 bases respectively, with 13 bases between them. CDR1 and CDR2 (germline): LGHNA, YNFKEQ. The study collected 1 to 8 samples per patient, pretreatment and on-treatment. The count of this clone is one. The investigators introduced synthetic TCR analog templates into each PCR as spikes. TCRdb's table, derived via immunoSEQ multiplex PCR, lists solely in-frame clones and lacks some. Of about 43,000 clones in the sample, around 90% are singletons; the top ten hold 12% to 15%. The sequence came from a woman in her sixties with urothelial cancer. The material sequenced was PBMCs, taken around atezolizumab (anti-PD-L1) treatment. The gene calls are TRBV4-2 and TRBJ2-7; D is uncertain. The CDR3 is CASSQSVSEAYEQYF. The DNA of the CDR3 is TGTGCCAGCAGCCAATCGGTCTCTGAGGCCTACGAGCAGTACTTC.